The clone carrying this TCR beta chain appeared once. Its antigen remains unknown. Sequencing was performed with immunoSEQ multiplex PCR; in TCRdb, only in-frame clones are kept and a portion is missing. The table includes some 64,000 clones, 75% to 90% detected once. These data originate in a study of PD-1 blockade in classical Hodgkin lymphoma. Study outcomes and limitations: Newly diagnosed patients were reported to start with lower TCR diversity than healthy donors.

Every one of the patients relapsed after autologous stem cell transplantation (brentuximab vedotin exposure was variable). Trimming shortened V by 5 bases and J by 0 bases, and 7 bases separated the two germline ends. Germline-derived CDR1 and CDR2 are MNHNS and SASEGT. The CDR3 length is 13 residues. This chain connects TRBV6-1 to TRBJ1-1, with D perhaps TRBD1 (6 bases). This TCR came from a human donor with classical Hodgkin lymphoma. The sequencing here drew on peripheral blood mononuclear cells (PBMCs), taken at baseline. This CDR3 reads CASSWDMNTEAFF. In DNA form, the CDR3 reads TGTGCCAGCAGTTGGGACATGAACACTGAAGCTTTCTTT.